The 10 T cell receptor beta chains in this list originate from one sample, sequenced in a study of T cells in Graves' hyperthyroidism and ophthalmopathy. There were TCR beta CDR3 regions amplified from RNA transcripts. The HTBI set primed first-round TCR CDR3 RT-PCR. TCRdb reprocessed the multiplex PCR reads via MiXCR and lists one record per CDR3 protein. Seen here are hundreds of thousands of distinct CDR3 sequences, over 40% observed once, and the top ten hold approximately 7.2%. Sequencing was performed on peripheral blood or thyroid tissue (not recorded which). These receptors were taken from an adult man with Graves' disease, either hyperthyroidism or ophthalmopathy (not recorded which).

The CDR3 DNA is TGTGCCAGCAGTGCGTCTAGCGGGGCTTGGGAGCAGTACTTC. Protein: CASSASSGAWEQYF. The V and J genes are TRBV25-1 and TRBJ2-7; 9 bases match TRBD2. This CDR3 has 14 amino acids. After removal of 4 bases from V and 7 bases from J, the junction contained 8 bases not matched to a gene. CDR1 is MGHDK and CDR2 is SYGVNS in the germline V gene.

This clonotype showed up many times. The chain carries TRBV12-3 or TRBV12-4 and TRBJ1-2, with TRBD1 as a possible D gene (5 bases). The CDR3 length is 13 residues. Trimming removed 6 bases at V and 9 bases at J, with 17 bases between. CDR3 DNA: TGTGCCAGCAGCCCATCAGGGATGGGGAGCTACACCTTC. Its protein is CASSPSGMGSYTF.

This clonotype was seen repeatedly, ten times or more. The chain carries TRBV29-1 and TRBJ2-5; 8 bases align to TRBD1. Germline trimming cut 4 bases from V and 5 bases from J; bases unmatched to any gene: 6. CDR1 is SQVTM, CDR2 ANQGSEA, per germline. The CDR3 covers 13 residues. This CDR3 is CSVAGHRGETQYF. Written as DNA, the CDR3 is TGCAGCGTTGCGGGACACAGGGGGGAGACCCAGTACTTC.

This clonotype was counted only a few times. The genes are TRBV19 and TRBJ1-2; the match to TRBD1 covers 7 bases. The CDR3 covers 15 residues. J gave up 0 bases and V 3 bases, and 4 bases lay outside the gene matches. Germline V CDR1 and CDR2: LNHDA, SQIVND (reference sequence). In nucleotides, the CDR3 is TGTGCCAGTAGTATCTTCGGGACAGCTAACTATGGCTACACCTTC. Its protein is CASSIFGTANYGYTF.

This clonotype was picked up a small number of times. The V gene is TRBV7-8, the J gene TRBJ1-2; the D gene is possibly TRBD1 (5 bases). Trimming took 8 bases from V and 6 from J, leaving 13 bases between them. This CDR3 is 12 amino acids long. The germline V gene encodes CDR1 SGHVS and CDR2 FQNEAQ. CDR3 protein: CASSPPRDGYTF. CDR3 nucleotides: TGTGCCAGCTCACCACCCAGGGATGGCTACACCTTC.

J is TRBJ2-5 and V is TRBV14, with TRBD1 as a possible D gene (6 bases). Germline lookup yields CDR1 SGHDN and CDR2 FVKESK. Trimming took 4 bases from V and 2 from J, leaving 17 bases between them. The CDR3 spans 16 residues. In DNA form, the CDR3 reads TGTGCCAGCAGCCGAACGCGGCCGGGACAACAAGAGACCCAGTACTTC. Amino acid sequence: CASSRTRPGQQETQYF.

V and J are TRBV29-1 and TRBJ2-7; possibly TRBD1 or TRBD2 for D (5 bases each). This CDR3 is built from 15 residues. The V and J ends lost 4 bases and 0 bases respectively, with 16 bases between them. In germline, CDR1 is SQVTM, CDR2 ANQGSEA. For the CDR3, the DNA is TGCAGCGTTGGCAGGGTCGAGGGGAACTCCTACGAGCAGTACTTC. This sequence encodes CSVGRVEGNSYEQYF.

The J gene is TRBJ2-6, the V gene TRBV24-1; TRBD1 matches 9 bases. CDR1 is KGHDR, CDR2 SFDVKD, per germline. CDR3 length: 18 residues. Germline trimming cut 3 bases from V and 4 bases from J; bases unmatched to any gene: 9. The CDR3 protein is CATSDPRDRVLGANVLTF. The CDR3 DNA follows: TGTGCCACCAGTGATCCACGGGACAGGGTCTTGGGGGCCAACGTCCTGACTTTC.

This clonotype was found a few times. This chain joins TRBV20-1 and TRBJ1-6, with D possibly being TRBD1 (5 bases). The germline V gene encodes CDR1 DFQATT and CDR2 SNEGSKA (reference sequence). This CDR3 region has 13 residues. V lost 4 bases, J lost 3 bases, and 7 bases lay in between. This CDR3 is CSAMTDYNSPLHF. DNA of the CDR3: TGCAGTGCTATGACAGACTATAATTCACCCCTCCACTTT.

The chain recombines TRBV7-9 with TRBJ2-7, with D tentatively TRBD1 (6 bases). The CDR3 has 15 residues. Trimming removed 4 bases from V and 2 bases from J, with 15 bases in between. The germline gives CDR1 SEHNR, CDR2 FQNEAQ (reference sequence). The CDR3 reads CASSSETGLTYEQYF. CDR3 coding DNA: TGTGCCAGCAGCTCAGAGACAGGCCTAACCTACGAGCAGTACTTC. Combining the CDR3 with reference TRBV7-9 and TRBJ2-7 gives the whole variable domain DTGVSQNPRHKITKRGQNVTFRCDPISEHNRLYWYRQTLGQGPEFLTYFQNEAQLEKSRLLSDRFSAERPKGSFSTLEIQRTEQGDSAMYLCASSSETGLTYEQYFGPGTRLTVT.